The table lists the clone carrying this TCR beta chain with many counts. The time point: newly diagnosed GD, antithyroid drugs for less than 3 months. Preparation of the TCR library used RNA extracted from PBMCs. iRepertoire HTBI primers and Arm-PCR of CDR3 regions built TCR beta libraries. TCRdb fed the multiplex PCR reads into MiXCR, producing one record per CDR3 protein. The data show about half a million distinct CDR3 sequences, 9.5% to 15% seen once. This CDR3 spans 18 amino acids. V lost 0 bases, J lost 0 bases, and 11 bases stayed unmatched. CDR1 is MGHRA, CDR2 YSYEKL, per germline. The entry originates in a study of regulatory T cells in long-lasting Graves disease. These same records also appear under a second study, on T cells in Graves' hyperthyroidism and ophthalmopathy. From that paper: The primer set for the first-round RT-PCR of the TCR CDR3 was HTBI.

This clonotype originated in a woman in her 30s with Graves disease. Sequencing was performed on peripheral blood mononuclear cells (PBMCs), taken at new diagnosis, from a patient treated with antithyroid drugs. The chain joins TRBV4-1 to TRBJ2-7, with 7 positions matching TRBD1. For the CDR3, the DNA is TGCGCCAGCAGCCAAGATCCTAGACAGGGAGTTATCTCCTACGAGCAGTACTTC. It encodes CASSQDPRQGVISYEQYF.